The TCR beta chain under discussion was sequenced for a study of read filtering for tumor transcriptome and immune sequencing (dated by TCRdb to the early 2020s). Context from the whole study: The cohort was composed of approximately 17 male and 13 to 15 female patients, with a mean age of about 65 years and an age range of about 47 to 80. Under revised international staging, roughly 8 patients fell into R-ISS I, approximately 15 into R-ISS II and roughly 7 into R-ISS III. After DNase treatment, whole-transcriptome libraries were prepared using the TruSeq RNA Access Library Prep Kit. Per sample, about 4 to 11 million TCR-region mapped reads were obtained with IR-seq, compared with only about 85 to 1273 with RNA-seq. TCR repertoires obtained by targeted immune repertoire sequencing and by bulk whole-transcriptome sequencing performed on the same bone marrow samples were compared. One main goal was a read-filtering strategy for immune repertoire data, in particular deciding whether clonotypes backed by only one read should be removed.

From its cysteine to its phenylalanine, the CDR3 spans 15 amino acids. The DNA shown is the 45-base CDR3, in frame from base 1. Comments on this clonotype: The antigen it binds to is not known. A read error may account for a junction end that differs from germline.

TCR libraries were constructed from about 400 ng RNA using the Immunoverse kit, and molecular barcoded adaptors covering alpha/delta and beta/gamma chains were employed. TCR library preparation used the same RNA that went into transcriptome sequencing. TCR libraries were sequenced on an Illumina HiSeq 4000 with 2 x 150 cycles. The authors processed their data as follows. MiXCR aligned TCR reads to human V, D, J and C references and assembled the aligned reads into CDR3 clonotypes, with quality filtering and error correction included. Clonotype counts and gene usage diversity were analyzed with the tcR package in R. For inspection of raw mapping reads, RNA-seq reads were mapped by STAR aligner version 2.5.3a onto GRCh37 of the human genome. To test how sequencing depth affects detected clonotypes, IR-seq fastq files were randomly downsampled with Seqtk 1.3. TCRdb redid the processing of the public reads, applying fastp at Q25 and MiXCR, and retained in-frame beta chains. CDR3 protein duplicates are merged, each entry listing the most common genes and DNA. None of the V and J calls come from the authors' own analysis; TCRdb made them. This sample gives some 40,000 distinct CDR3 sequences in total; approximately 14% of them show up just once. The top ten constitute 5.5% to 8% of the sample.

Each patient had bone marrow sampled at the time of active disease. Bone marrow mononuclear cells were isolated by Ficoll-Hypaque density gradient centrifugation. Myeloma plasma cells were removed and CD138-negative cells were collected by negative selection after labeling with CD138 magnetic microbeads on a MACS separator. Flow cytometry with CD138 antibodies on an Attune NxT was used to check how pure the isolated cells were. TRIzol reagent was used to extract total RNA, which was then quantified with a NanoDrop spectrophotometer. Paired RNA-seq and IR-seq were performed on the CD138-negative bone marrow sample of each patient. The investigation overall reported the following: The correlation between IR-seq and RNA-seq shared clonotype proportions rose when single-read clonotypes were removed. Compared with RNA-seq, IR-seq captured clonotypes at much higher depth and more reliably, and a smaller IR-seq throughput was enough to identify most shared clonotypes. The sorted CD138-negative fraction was not purified T cells but a mixed bone marrow immune population. Single-read clonotypes made up around 82% of clonotypes but only 3% to 4% of total reads in IR-seq, compared with approximately 75% of clonotypes and about 44% of reads in RNA-seq.

Sequencing input: a population of CD138-negative cells sorted from bone marrow. The sample's cell subset or site label is to be understood as: bone marrow mononuclear cells depleted of CD138+ plasma/myeloma cells by negative magnetic selection. The TCR sequence derives from a donor aged 40 or older with multiple myeloma. The rearrangement combines TRBV12-3 or TRBV12-4 with TRBJ2-6; 5 matching bases give a weak D call of TRBD2. The CDR3 here reads CASSFPGSGANILTF. In nucleotide form, the sequence is TGTGCCAGCAGTTTTCCGGGGAGCGGAGCCAACATCCTGACTTTC.